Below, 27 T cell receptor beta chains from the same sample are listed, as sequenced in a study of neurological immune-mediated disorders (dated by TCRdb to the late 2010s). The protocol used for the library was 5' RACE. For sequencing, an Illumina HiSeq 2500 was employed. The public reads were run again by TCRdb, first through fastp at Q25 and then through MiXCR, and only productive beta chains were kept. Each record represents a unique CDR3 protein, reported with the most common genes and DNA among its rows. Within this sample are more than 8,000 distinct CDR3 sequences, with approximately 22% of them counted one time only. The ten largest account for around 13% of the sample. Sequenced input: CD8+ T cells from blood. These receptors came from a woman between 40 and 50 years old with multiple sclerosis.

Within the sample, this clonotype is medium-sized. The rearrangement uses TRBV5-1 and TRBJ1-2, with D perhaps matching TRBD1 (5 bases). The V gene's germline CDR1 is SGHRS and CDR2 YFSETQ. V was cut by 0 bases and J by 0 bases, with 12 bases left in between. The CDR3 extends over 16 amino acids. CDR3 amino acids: CASSLAGTVTNYGYTF. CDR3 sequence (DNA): TGCGCCAGCAGCTTGGCCGGGACGGTAACTAACTATGGCTACACCTTC.

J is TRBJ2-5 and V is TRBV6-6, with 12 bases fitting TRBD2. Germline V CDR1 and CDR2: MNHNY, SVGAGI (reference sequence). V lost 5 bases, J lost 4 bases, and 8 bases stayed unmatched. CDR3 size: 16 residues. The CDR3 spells CASSPALTSGGETQYF. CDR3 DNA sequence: TGTGCCAGCAGTCCTGCGCTGACTAGCGGGGGAGAGACCCAGTACTTC.

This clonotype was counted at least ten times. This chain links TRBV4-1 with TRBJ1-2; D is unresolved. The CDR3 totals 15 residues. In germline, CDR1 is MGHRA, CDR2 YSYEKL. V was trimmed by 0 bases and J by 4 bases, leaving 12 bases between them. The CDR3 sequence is CASSQDWGGIYGYTF. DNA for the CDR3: TGCGCCAGCAGCCAAGATTGGGGAGGAATCTATGGCTACACCTTC.

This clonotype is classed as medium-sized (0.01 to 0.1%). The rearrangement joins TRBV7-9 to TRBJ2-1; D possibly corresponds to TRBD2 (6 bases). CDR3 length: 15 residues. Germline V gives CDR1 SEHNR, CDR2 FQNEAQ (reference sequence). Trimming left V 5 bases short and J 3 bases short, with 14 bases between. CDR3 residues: CASSITSNYYNEQFF. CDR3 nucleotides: TGTGCCAGCAGCATAACTAGCAACTACTACAATGAGCAGTTCTTC.

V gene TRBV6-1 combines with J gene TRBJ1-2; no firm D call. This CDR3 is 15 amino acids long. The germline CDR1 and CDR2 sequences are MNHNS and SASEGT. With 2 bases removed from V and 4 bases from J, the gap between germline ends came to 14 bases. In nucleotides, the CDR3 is TGTGCCAGCAGTGAAAGGGCGGAGTATTCCTATGGCTACACCTTC. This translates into CASSERAEYSYGYTF.

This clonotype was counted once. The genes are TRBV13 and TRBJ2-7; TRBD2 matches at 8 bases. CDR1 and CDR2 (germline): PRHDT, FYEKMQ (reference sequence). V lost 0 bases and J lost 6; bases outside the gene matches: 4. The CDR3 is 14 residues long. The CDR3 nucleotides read TGTGCCAGCAGCTTAGGCCCCCTAGCGGGCGAGCAGTACTTC. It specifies CASSLGPLAGEQYF.

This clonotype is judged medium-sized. The DNA for the CDR3 is TGTGCCAGCAGTTTCGAGGGGGCCTCCTACGAGCAGTACTTC. This sequence encodes CASSFEGASYEQYF. This chain joins TRBV12-3 or TRBV12-4 and TRBJ2-7, with TRBD1 matching over 7 bases. V shed 3 bases, J shed 0 bases, and the junction held 2 bases outside the gene matches. The length of the CDR3 is 14 residues.

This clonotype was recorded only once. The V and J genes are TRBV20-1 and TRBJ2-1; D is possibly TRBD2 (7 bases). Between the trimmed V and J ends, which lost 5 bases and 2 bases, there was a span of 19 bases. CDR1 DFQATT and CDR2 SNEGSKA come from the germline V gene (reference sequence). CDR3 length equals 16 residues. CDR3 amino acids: CSAPRAGASAYNEQFF. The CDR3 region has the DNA TGCAGTGCTCCCCGGGCGGGGGCTAGCGCCTACAATGAGCAGTTCTTC.

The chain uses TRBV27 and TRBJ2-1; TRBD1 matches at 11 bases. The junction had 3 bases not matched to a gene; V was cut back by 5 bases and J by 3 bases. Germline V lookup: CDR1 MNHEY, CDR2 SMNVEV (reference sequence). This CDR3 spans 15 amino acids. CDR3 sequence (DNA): TGTGCCAGCAGTCCCGGGACAGGGGGCTACAATGAGCAGTTCTTC. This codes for CASSPGTGGYNEQFF.

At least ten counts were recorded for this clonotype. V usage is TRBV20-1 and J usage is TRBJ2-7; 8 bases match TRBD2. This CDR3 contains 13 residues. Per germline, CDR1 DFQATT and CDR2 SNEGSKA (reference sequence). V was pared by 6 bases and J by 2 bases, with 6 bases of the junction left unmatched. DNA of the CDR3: TGCAGTGCCTTGACTAGCGAGGCCTACGAGCAGTACTTC. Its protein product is CSALTSEAYEQYF.

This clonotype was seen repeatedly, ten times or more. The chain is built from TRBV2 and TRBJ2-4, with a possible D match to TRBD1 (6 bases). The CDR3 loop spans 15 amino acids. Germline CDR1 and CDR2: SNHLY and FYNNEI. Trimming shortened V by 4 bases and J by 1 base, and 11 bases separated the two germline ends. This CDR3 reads CASSVETGAKNIQYF. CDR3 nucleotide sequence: TGTGCCAGCAGTGTGGAAACAGGGGCCAAAAACATTCAGTACTTC.

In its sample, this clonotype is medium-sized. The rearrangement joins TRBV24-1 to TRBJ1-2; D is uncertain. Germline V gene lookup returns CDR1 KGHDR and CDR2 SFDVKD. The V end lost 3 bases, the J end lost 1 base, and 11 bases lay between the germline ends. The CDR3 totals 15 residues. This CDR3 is CATSDKYGFNYGYTF. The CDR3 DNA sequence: TGTGCCACCAGTGATAAATACGGATTTAACTATGGCTACACCTTC.

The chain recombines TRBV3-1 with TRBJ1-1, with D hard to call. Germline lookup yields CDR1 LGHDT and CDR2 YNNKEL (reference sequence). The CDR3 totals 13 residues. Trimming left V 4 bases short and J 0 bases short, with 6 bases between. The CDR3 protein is CASSRAMNTEAFF. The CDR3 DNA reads TGTGCCAGCAGCCGCGCCATGAACACTGAAGCTTTCTTT.

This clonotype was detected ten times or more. The CDR3 region has the DNA TGCGCCAGCAGCTTACAACCCGGGACAGTTAATTCACCCCTCCACTTT. Its translation is CASSLQPGTVNSPLHF. This chain connects TRBV5-1 to TRBJ1-6; TRBD1 agrees at 7 bases. Germline CDR1 SGHRS, CDR2 YFSETQ. The ends lost 2 bases at V and 6 bases at J; junction bases unmatched: 8. The CDR3 extends over 16 amino acids.

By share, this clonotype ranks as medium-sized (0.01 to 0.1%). The CDR3 sequence: CASSLDAGPFSYEQYF. CDR3 coding DNA: TGCGCCAGCAGCTTGGATGCAGGACCCTTCTCCTACGAGCAGTACTTC. The rearrangement links TRBV5-1 to TRBJ2-7; D is unclear. Per germline, CDR1 SGHRS and CDR2 YFSETQ. Trimming cost V 0 bases and J 0 bases, with 13 bases left between them. The CDR3 spans 16 residues.

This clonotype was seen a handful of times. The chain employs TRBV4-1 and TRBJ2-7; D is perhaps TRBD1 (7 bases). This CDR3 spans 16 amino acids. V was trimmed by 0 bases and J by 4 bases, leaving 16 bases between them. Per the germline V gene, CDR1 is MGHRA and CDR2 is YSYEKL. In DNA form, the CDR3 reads TGCGCCAGCAGCCAAGATTTGGAGGGGGCGGAGTACGAGCAGTACTTC. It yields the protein CASSQDLEGAEYEQYF.

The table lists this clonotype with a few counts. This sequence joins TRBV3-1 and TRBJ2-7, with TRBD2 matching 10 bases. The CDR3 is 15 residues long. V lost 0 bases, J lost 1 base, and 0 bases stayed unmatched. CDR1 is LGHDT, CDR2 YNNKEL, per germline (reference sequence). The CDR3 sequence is CASSQETSGSYEQYF. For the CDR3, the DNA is TGTGCCAGCAGCCAAGAGACTAGCGGGTCCTACGAGCAGTACTTC.

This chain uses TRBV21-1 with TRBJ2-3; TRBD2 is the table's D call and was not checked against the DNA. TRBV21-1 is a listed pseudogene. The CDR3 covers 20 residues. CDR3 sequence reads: CASSNRLAGGTTNFTDTQYF. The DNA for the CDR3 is TGTGCCAGCAGCAACAGACTAGCGGGGGGCACCACCAATTTCACAGATACGCAGTATTTT.

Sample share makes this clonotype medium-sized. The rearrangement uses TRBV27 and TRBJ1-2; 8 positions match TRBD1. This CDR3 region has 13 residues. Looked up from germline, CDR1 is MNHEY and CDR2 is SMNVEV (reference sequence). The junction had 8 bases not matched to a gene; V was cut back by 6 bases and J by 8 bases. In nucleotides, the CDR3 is TGTGCCAGCAGGCATCAGGGGGCTAAGGGCTACACCTTC. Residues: CASRHQGAKGYTF.

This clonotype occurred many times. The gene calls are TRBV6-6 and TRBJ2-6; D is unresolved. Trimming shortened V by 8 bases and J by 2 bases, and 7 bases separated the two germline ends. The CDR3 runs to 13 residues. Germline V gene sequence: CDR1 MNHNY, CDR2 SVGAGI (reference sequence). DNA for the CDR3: TGTGCCAGCGCAGGTCCTGGGGCCAACGTCCTGACTTTC. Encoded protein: CASAGPGANVLTF.

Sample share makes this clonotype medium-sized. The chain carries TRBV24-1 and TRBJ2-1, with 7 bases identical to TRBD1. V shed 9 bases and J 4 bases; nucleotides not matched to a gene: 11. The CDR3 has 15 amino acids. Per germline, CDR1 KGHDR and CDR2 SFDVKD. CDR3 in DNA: TGTGCCACCTCCTCCGGGACAGACCTTTACAATGAGCAGTTCTTC. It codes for CATSSGTDLYNEQFF.

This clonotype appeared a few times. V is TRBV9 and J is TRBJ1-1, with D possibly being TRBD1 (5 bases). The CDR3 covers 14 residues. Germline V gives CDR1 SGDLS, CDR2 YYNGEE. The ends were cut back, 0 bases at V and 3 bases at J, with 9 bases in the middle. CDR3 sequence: CASSVDGGDTEAFF. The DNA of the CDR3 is TGTGCCAGCAGCGTAGATGGGGGAGACACTGAAGCTTTCTTT.

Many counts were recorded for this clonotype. The CDR3 spells CASSLTGPSYNEQFF. The CDR3 DNA reads TGTGCCAGCAGCCTTACAGGGCCTTCCTACAATGAGCAGTTCTTC. The genes are TRBV11-1 and TRBJ2-1; the D gene is possibly TRBD1 (6 bases). CDR3 size: 15 residues. Germline-derived CDR1 and CDR2 are SGHAT and FQDESV (reference sequence). The V and J ends lost 5 bases and 1 base respectively, with 12 bases between them.

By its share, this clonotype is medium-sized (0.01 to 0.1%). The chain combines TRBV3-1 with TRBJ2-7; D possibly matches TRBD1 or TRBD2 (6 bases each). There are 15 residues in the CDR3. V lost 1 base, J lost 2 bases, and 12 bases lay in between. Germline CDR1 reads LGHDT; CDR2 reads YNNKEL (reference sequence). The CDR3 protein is CASSQGGGPTYEQYF. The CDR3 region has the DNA TGTGCCAGCAGCCAAGGAGGGGGGCCGACCTACGAGCAGTACTTC.

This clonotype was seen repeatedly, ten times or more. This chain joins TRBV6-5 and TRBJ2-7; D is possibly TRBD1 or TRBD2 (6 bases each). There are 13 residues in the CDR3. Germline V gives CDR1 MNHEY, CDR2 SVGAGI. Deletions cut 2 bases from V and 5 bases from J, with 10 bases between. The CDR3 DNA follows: TGTGCCAGCAGTTACGGGGGGCCCCACGAGCAGTACTTC. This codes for CASSYGGPHEQYF.

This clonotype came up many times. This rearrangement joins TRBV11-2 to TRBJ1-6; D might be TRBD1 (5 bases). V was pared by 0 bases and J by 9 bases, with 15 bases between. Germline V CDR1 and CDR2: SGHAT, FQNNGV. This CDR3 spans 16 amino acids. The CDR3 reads CASSLDLTRRGSPLHF. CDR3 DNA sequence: TGTGCCAGCAGCTTAGATCTAACCAGGAGGGGTTCACCCCTCCACTTT.

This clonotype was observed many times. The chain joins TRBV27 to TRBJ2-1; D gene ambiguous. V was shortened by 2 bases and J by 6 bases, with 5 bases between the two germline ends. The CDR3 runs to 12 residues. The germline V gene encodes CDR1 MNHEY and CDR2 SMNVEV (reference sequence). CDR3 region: CASSLIGNEQFF. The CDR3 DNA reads TGTGCCAGCAGTTTAATCGGCAATGAGCAGTTCTTC.